The sequence of this T cell receptor (beta chain) was determined in a study of CD8 T cells in Susac syndrome. When the RNA was reverse transcribed, random hexamers were used with an input of about 0.45 to 1 ug. TCRdb processed the immunoSEQ multiplex PCR reads anew with MiXCR; each CDR3 protein has one entry. The table has about 90,000 distinct CDR3 sequences, roughly 96% seen once. The CDR3 extends over 12 amino acids. Germline CDR1 and CDR2: DFQATT and SNEGSKA (reference sequence). V lost 3 bases, J lost 11 bases, and 14 bases lay in between. The receptor's source is a human donor with Susac syndrome. Material: CD8+ T cells from PBMCs. This chain joins TRBV20-1 and TRBJ1-5, with D uncertain. CDR3 DNA sequence: TGCAGTGCTAGTGACAATCGAGAGGCCCAGCATTTT. Translated, it gives CSASDNREAQHF.